This T cell receptor (beta chain) was captured by sequencing in a study of shared clonotypes between healthy human individuals. Notes on the study in general: The genetic and exposure-history diversity represented was limited by few donors. Sorted-subset sequencing was shown by rarefaction to be incomplete despite large depth. An anticipated effect of sequencing depth on clonotype sharing among donors was recognized.

Across several immunoSEQ plates, the genomic DNA of each subset was split evenly. The protocol was immunoSEQ multiplex PCR, while the TCRdb copy is restricted to in-frame clones and leaves out a portion. The sample carries 1.5 million to 2.5 million clones, about 95% recorded once. V shed 4 bases and J shed 3 bases, with 9 bases lying between them. CDR3 length equals 13 residues. In germline, CDR1 is MDHEN, CDR2 SYDVKM. A note on this clone: Its target is not known.

CD45RO negativity and positive selection for CCR7 defined naive CD8 cells, a population that excluded terminally differentiated effector memory CD45RA+ cells. The receptor comes from a man between 18 and 35 years old in good health. Specimen: naive CD8+ T cells sorted from blood. The chain combines TRBV28 with TRBJ1-1, with D possibly TRBD1 on 5 matching bases. The chain's CDR3 is CASSSGLYTEAFF. The CDR3 DNA reads as TGTGCCAGCAGTTCGGGACTGTACACTGAAGCTTTCTTT.